This TCR beta chain was observed in a study of T-cell reconstitution after alpha-beta-depleted transplantation in children. The CDR3 is 15 amino acids. Germline assignment: CDR1 SGHRS and CDR2 YFSETQ. Trimming removed 0 bases from V and 3 bases from J, with 10 bases in between. Overall study results and limits: Reportedly, roughly two months post-transplant, alpha-beta T cells arose from several hundred expanded graft clones. A year had passed since transplant, and T-cell counts and diversity by then came mostly from newly produced T cells.

This clonotype has at least ten counts. Its matching antigen is unknown. Library preparation (for TCRbeta) was performed with unique molecular identifiers. TCRdb passed the PCR reads through MiXCR, listing each CDR3 protein once. The repertoire holds about 580,000 distinct CDR3 sequences, with around 23% as singletons. This specimen was PBMCs, mostly from graft donor cells, taken 360 days after TCRalphabeta/CD19-depleted stem cell transplant. This TCR was sampled from a boy under three years old who had a stem cell transplant for acute myeloid leukemia, so the T cells may come from the graft donor. This chain links TRBV5-1 with TRBJ2-1; D assignment may be TRBD1 or TRBD2 (5 bases each). The CDR3 DNA is TGCGCCAGCAGCTTGGCGGGACCATACTACAATGAGCAGTTCTTC. Translation gives CASSLAGPYYNEQFF.